These T cell receptor beta chains were read from a single sample in a study of blood T cell repertoires in COVID-19. Produced via immunoSEQ multiplex PCR; TCRdb's table is partial and in-frame only. The table lists about 250,000 clones, just over 85% of them singletons. Source material: peripheral blood. The receptors come from a man of 80 years or more with acute or convalescent COVID-19. Each CDR3 is given with its conserved first and last residue.

v_gene	j_gene	CDR3aa
TRBV5-1	TRBJ2-5	CASSLQADQETQYF
TRBV7-2	TRBJ1-2	CASSPSGVSGKGYTF
TRBV5-1	TRBJ2-2	CASSPTSPGSGGAQGGELFF
TRBV7-9	TRBJ2-6	CASSLGAGSGANVLTF
TRBV7-3	TRBJ2-1	CASSTDRYHNEQFF
TRBV6-2/TRBV6-3	TRBJ1-1	CASSFSMNTEAFF
TRBV6-5	TRBJ1-1	CASSYSRRGTEAFF
TRBV6-5	TRBJ1-5	CASSSRDFPNQPQHF
TRBV6-5	TRBJ2-2	CASKTGPGELFF
TRBV5-1	TRBJ1-1	CASSLGQVLMNTEAFF
TRBV5-1	TRBJ2-5	CASSSSGGTSQETQYF
TRBV5-1	TRBJ2-2	CASTEGAANTGELFF
TRBV19	TRBJ1-1	CASSPRDREAFF
TRBV6-5	TRBJ1-1	CASTLTNRNTEAFF
TRBV3-1/TRBV3-2	TRBJ2-7	CASSQEEGLRYEQYF
TRBV4-1	TRBJ2-7	CASSQVPGQQPGQYF
TRBV27	TRBJ1-3	CASSSRGSYSGNTIYF
TRBV19	TRBJ2-2	CASSMARTSGSTGELFF
TRBV20-1	TRBJ1-2	CSARTDYGYTF
TRBV18	TRBJ1-1	CASSTAGEAFF
TRBV19	TRBJ2-6	CASSFRQGANVLTF
TRBV7-9	TRBJ1-4	CASSRSGGQGEKLFF
TRBV19	TRBJ1-6	CASTVGDSSGSPLHF
TRBV24-1	TRBJ1-2	CATPHRVGYTF
TRBV6-4	TRBJ1-1	CASSEDRNTEAFF
TRBV25-1	TRBJ2-7	CASSESRGQPYEQYF
TRBV7-2	TRBJ2-3	CASSPRGRVNSGDTQYF
TRBV10-2	TRBJ1-1	CASSGTGGESEAFF
TRBV6-6	TRBJ1-1	CASSYEGLRNTEAFF
TRBV19	TRBJ1-1	CASSVTRTRGTEAFF
TRBV5-1	TRBJ1-1	CASSPGAHEGIEAFF
TRBV5-1	TRBJ2-1	CASRSGRLNNEQFF
TRBV6-1	TRBJ2-6	CASSESSAGANVLTF
TRBV19	TRBJ2-5	CASSNPPGETQYF
TRBV5-4	TRBJ2-7	CASSSPGDYEQYF
TRBV19	TRBJ1-4	CASLDRANEKLFF
TRBV3-1/TRBV3-2	TRBJ1-2	CASSQGTGVGRDGYTF
TRBV5-1	TRBJ2-6	CASSTRGDSGANVLTF
TRBV14	TRBJ1-3	CASSQGQGFTGNTIYF
TRBV28	TRBJ2-5	CASQLAGGQETQYF
TRBV7-2	TRBJ2-5	CASSSQGEQETQYF
TRBV27	TRBJ1-6	CASSFRDRVSPLHF